A single TCR beta chain is shown here with its context. The data derive from a study of PD-1 and CTLA-4 blockade in melanoma. The length of the CDR3 is 15 residues. The germline V gene encodes CDR1 LNHDA and CDR2 SQIVND (reference sequence). Trimming left V 3 bases short and J 3 bases short, with 12 bases between. This table comes from immunoSEQ multiplex PCR, and its TCRdb copy is limited to in-frame clones, with some not included. The sample carries approximately 33,000 clones, 75% to 95% recorded once. The source material was CD8+ T cells from peripheral blood, sampled from a patient given anti-PD-1 treatment. The gene calls are TRBV19 and TRBJ2-1; either TRBD1 or TRBD2 may fit D (6 bases each). The receptor was isolated from a human donor with melanoma. The CDR3: CASSMTGGNYNEQFF. In nucleotides, the CDR3 is TGTGCCAGTAGTATGACCGGGGGCAACTACAATGAGCAGTTCTTC.